The clone carrying this T cell receptor beta chain was seen once. Its target is not known. In terms of origin and age, donors were healthy Caucasian individuals from Russia aged about 6 to 95. Each sample provided at least 6 micrograms of extracted total RNA. Germline V gives CDR1 LGHNA, CDR2 YSLEER. Trimming removed 0 bases at V and 3 bases at J, with 20 bases between. This CDR3 has 18 residues. The entry originates in a study of blood T cells in healthy people across ages. Study-wide background: Template switching caught about one barcoded beta molecule for each two T cells.

For the second PCR, which ran for about 6 to 11 cycles, a sample-barcoded 5' primer and a J-beta primer mix were used. Via MiXCR, TCRdb re-called the 5' RACE reads, giving one row per CDR3 protein. Counted here are about 1.4 million distinct CDR3 sequences, approximately 59% occurring once; the ten biggest clones make up roughly 6.3%. Study-wide results and caveats: Researchers report that TCR beta diversity correlated strongly with naive T cell percentage.

Sequencing input: blood. V gene TRBV4-3 combines with J gene TRBJ1-1; D not certain. This receptor was obtained from a man between 18 and 35 years old in good health. This CDR3 is CASSQEVQITRVDTEAFF. The DNA for the CDR3 is TGCGCCAGCAGCCAAGAGGTTCAAATTACAAGAGTCGACACTGAAGCTTTCTTT.